Reported below is one T cell receptor (beta chain). The antigen is not known. The record originates from a study of cytomegalovirus exposure and HLA in healthy donors. General study results and limits: Among TCR beta chains, those listed as cytomegalovirus-associated numbered approximately 150.

CDR3 length: 21 amino acids. V lost 0 bases to trimming and J lost 6 bases; unmatched junction nucleotides: 20. Germline V CDR1 and CDR2: ENHRY, SYGVKD. Sequencing used immunoSEQ multiplex PCR; TCRdb keeps in-frame clones, though not all of them. The sample lists about 47,000 clones; 90% to 95% were seen once. Source material: PBMCs. The rearrangement joins TRBV10-3 to TRBJ2-1; 10 bases are shared with TRBD2. The sequence derives from a man younger than 35 in good health and CMV-seronegative. The CDR3 DNA sequence: TGTGCCATCAGTGAGTCTGTTGGGCAGGTTGACAGCGGGGGGGCGGTCAATGAGCAGTTCTTC. Protein sequence: CAISESVGQVDSGGAVNEQFF.